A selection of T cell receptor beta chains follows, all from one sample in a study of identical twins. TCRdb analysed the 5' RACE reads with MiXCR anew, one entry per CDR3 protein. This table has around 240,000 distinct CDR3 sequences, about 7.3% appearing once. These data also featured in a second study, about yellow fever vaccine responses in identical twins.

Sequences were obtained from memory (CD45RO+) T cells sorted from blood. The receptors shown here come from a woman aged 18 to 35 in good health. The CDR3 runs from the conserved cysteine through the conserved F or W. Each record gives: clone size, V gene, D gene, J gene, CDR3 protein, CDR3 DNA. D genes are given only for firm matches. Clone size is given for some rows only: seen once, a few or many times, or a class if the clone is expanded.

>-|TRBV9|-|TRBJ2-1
CASTPGRVPNEQFF
TGTGCCAGCACCCCAGGCAGGGTCCCCAATGAGCAGTTCTTC
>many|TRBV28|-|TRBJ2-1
CASSLPQYNEQFF
TGTGCCAGCAGTTTGCCCCAGTACAATGAGCAGTTCTTC
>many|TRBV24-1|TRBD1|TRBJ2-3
CATSDSPGQGAHSTDTQYF
TGTGCCACCAGTGATTCCCCGGGACAGGGGGCGCATAGTACAGATACGCAGTATTTT
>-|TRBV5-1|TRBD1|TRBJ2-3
CASSRSGDRVGTDTQYF
TGCGCCAGCAGCCGTTCCGGAGACAGGGTTGGTACAGATACGCAGTATTTT
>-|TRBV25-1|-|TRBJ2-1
CASSKSQHEYNEQFF
TGTGCCAGCAGCAAATCCCAGCACGAATACAATGAGCAGTTCTTC
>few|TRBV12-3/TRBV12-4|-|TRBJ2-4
CASSLGLGWTKNIQYF
TGTGCCAGCAGTTTGGGTCTGGGGTGGACCAAAAACATTCAGTACTTC
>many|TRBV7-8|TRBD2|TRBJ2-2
CASSWTSGTGELFF
TGTGCCAGCAGTTGGACTAGCGGGACCGGGGAGCTGTTTTTT
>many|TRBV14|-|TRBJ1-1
CASSLWGGLAEAFF
TGTGCCAGCAGCCTCTGGGGAGGGCTGGCTGAAGCTTTCTTT
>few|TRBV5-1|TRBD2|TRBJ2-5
CASSPGEGQETQYF
TGCGCCAGCAGCCCCGGGGAGGGGCAAGAGACCCAGTACTTC
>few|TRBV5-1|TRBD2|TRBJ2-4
CASRPTYGGADVDIQYF
TGCGCCAGCAGGCCGACGTACGGGGGGGCCGATGTAGACATTCAGTACTTC
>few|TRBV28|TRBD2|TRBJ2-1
CASSFSIGLAVQFF
TGTGCCAGCAGTTTCTCCATCGGACTAGCGGTGCAGTTCTTC
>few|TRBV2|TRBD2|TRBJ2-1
CASSPGLAGAIKQFF
TGTGCCAGCAGTCCGGGACTAGCGGGAGCTATTAAGCAGTTCTTC
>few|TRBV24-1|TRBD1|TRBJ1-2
CATSAQTGGGSYGYTF
TGTGCCACCAGTGCACAGACAGGGGGTGGAAGCTATGGCTACACCTTC
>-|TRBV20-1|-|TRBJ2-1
CSASGLYNEQFF
TGCAGTGCTAGCGGGCTCTACAATGAGCAGTTCTTC
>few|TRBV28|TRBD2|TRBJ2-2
CASSLSLAGVGELFF
TGTGCCAGCAGTTTATCACTAGCGGGAGTCGGGGAGCTGTTTTTT
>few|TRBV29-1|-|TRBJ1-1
CSVWAPNTEAFF
TGCAGCGTTTGGGCTCCGAACACTGAAGCTTTCTTT
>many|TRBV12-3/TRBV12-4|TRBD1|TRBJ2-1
CASSLDRVWVF
TGTGCCAGCAGTTTGGACAGGGTTTGGGTCTTC
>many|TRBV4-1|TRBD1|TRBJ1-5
CASSTTGDQPQHF
TGCGCCAGCAGCACTACAGGGGATCAGCCCCAGCATTTT
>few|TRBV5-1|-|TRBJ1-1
CASSLSNTQGTEAFF
TGCGCCAGCAGCTTGTCCAACACCCAGGGAACTGAAGCTTTCTTT
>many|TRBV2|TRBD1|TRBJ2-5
CASSPTGGKTQYF
TGTGCCAGCAGTCCGACAGGGGGGAAGACCCAGTACTTC
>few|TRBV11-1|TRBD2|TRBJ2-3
CASSPWTSSPAGTDTQYF
TGTGCCAGCAGCCCGTGGACTAGCAGCCCGGCGGGCACAGATACGCAGTATTTT
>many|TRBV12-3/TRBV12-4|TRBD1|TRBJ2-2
CASSTGGTGELFF
TGTGCCAGCTCAACAGGGGGAACCGGGGAGCTGTTTTTT
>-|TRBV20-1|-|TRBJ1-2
CSARYAGSNYGYTF
TGCAGTGCTAGATATGCAGGGAGTAACTATGGCTACACCTTC
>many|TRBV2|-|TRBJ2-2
CASSIRMAANTGELFF
TGTGCCAGCAGTATAAGGATGGCCGCGAACACCGGGGAGCTGTTTTTT
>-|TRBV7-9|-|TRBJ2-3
CASSSPPGDTQYF
TGTGCCAGCAGCTCGCCCCCGGGGGATACGCAGTATTTT
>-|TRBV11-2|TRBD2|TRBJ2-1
CASSSLGLAGSYNEQFF
TGTGCCAGCAGCTCCCTTGGACTAGCGGGGTCGTACAATGAGCAGTTCTTC
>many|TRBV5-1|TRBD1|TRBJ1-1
CASSFRGREGTEAFF
TGCGCCAGCAGCTTTAGGGGGCGCGAGGGAACTGAAGCTTTCTTT
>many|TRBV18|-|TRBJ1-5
CASSPGPDQPQHF
TGTGCCAGCTCACCTGGACCTGATCAGCCCCAGCATTTT
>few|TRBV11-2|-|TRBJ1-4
CASSLFGTELFF
TGTGCCAGCAGCTTATTTGGGACGGAACTGTTTTTT
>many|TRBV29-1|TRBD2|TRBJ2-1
CSVEDRTSGGSYNEQFF
TGCAGCGTTGAAGATAGGACTAGCGGGGGCTCCTACAATGAGCAGTTCTTC
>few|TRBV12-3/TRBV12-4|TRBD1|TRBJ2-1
CASSKDRGAYNEQFF
TGTGCCAGCAGTAAGGACAGGGGGGCCTACAATGAGCAGTTCTTC
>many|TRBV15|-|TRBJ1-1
CATSRDGLAGTEAFF
TGTGCCACCAGCAGAGATGGGCTTGCAGGCACTGAAGCTTTCTTT
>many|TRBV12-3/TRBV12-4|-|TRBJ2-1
CASSFLATSYNEQFF
TGTGCCAGCAGTTTTCTGGCTACCTCCTACAATGAGCAGTTCTTC
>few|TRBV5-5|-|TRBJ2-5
CASSSRQSQETQYF
TGTGCCAGCAGCTCCCGACAGTCCCAAGAGACCCAGTACTTC
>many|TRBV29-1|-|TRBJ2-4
CSVEGGSLAKNIQYF
TGCAGCGTTGAGGGTGGGAGTCTAGCCAAAAACATTCAGTACTTC
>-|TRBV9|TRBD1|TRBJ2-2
CASSVTWGTGTGELFF
TGTGCCAGCAGCGTGACGTGGGGGACAGGGACCGGGGAGCTGTTTTTT
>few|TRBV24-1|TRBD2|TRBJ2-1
CATSDSSGRAGALNEQFF
TGTGCCACCAGTGATTCTAGCGGGAGGGCGGGGGCACTCAATGAGCAGTTCTTC
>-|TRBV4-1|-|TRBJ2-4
CASSPRDARLDIQYF
TGCGCCAGCTCCCCTAGGGATGCTAGATTAGACATTCAGTACTTC
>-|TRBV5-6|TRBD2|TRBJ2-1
CASSPRWVLAGGTYNEQFF
TGTGCCAGCAGCCCCCGGTGGGTACTGGCGGGAGGTACCTACAATGAGCAGTTCTTC
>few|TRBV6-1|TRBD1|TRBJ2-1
CASSEISTGGYNEQFF
TGTGCCAGCAGTGAAATTTCTACAGGGGGCTACAATGAGCAGTTCTTC
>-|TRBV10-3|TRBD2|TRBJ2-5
CATRVSGVDWYRETQYF
TGTGCCACCAGGGTCAGCGGGGTAGATTGGTATCGAGAGACCCAGTACTTC
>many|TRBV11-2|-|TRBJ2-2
CASSLDRAGELFF
TGTGCCAGCAGCTTAGATAGAGCCGGGGAGCTGTTTTTT
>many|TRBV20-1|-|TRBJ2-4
CSARDLQALAKNIQYF
TGCAGTGCTAGAGATCTGCAGGCCCTAGCCAAAAACATTCAGTACTTC
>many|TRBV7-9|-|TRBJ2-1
CASSAETAEQFF
TGTGCCAGCAGCGCCGAGACAGCTGAGCAGTTCTTC
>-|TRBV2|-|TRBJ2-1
CASGPGTAYNEQFF
TGTGCCAGCGGACCCGGGACTGCCTACAATGAGCAGTTCTTC
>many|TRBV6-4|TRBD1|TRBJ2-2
CASSVSDRATGELFF
TGTGCCAGCAGTGTTTCGGACAGGGCGACCGGGGAGCTGTTTTTT
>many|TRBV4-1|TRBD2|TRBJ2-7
CASSQVPPTSGDAYEQYF
TGCGCCAGCAGCCAAGTACCCCCTACTAGCGGGGATGCCTACGAGCAGTACTTC
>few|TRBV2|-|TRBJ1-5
CASSQRRDSNQPQHF
TGTGCCAGCAGTCAACGCCGGGACAGCAATCAGCCCCAGCATTTT
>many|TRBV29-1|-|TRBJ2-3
CSVEMGTVGTQYF
TGCAGCGTTGAAATGGGCACCGTCGGTACGCAGTATTTT
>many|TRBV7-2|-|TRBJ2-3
CASSAAGVDTQYF
TGTGCCAGCAGCGCCGCCGGGGTCGATACGCAGTATTTT
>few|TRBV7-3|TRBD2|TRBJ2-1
CASSRSSGLYNEQFF
TGTGCCAGCAGCCGTTCTAGCGGCCTTTACAATGAGCAGTTCTTC
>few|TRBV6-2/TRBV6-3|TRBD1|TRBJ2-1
CASSYSAGTGGNEQFF
TGTGCCAGCAGTTACTCGGCCGGGACAGGGGGCAATGAGCAGTTCTTC